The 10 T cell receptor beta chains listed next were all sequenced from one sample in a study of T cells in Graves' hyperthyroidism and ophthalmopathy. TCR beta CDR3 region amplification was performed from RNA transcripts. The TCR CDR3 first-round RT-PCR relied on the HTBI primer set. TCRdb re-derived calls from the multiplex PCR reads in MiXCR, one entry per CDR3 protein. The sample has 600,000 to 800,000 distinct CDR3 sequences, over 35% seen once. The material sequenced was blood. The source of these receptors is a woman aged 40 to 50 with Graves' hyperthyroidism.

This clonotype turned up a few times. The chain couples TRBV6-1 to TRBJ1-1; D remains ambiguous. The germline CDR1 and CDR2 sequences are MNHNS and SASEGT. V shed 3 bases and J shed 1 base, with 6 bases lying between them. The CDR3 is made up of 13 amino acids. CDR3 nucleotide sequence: TGTGCCAGCAGTGACAGCCCGAACACTGAAGCTTTCTTT. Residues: CASSDSPNTEAFF.

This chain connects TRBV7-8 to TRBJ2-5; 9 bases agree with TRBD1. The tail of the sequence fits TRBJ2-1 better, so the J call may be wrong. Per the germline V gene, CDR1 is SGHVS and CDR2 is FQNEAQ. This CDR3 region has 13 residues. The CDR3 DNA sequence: TGTGCCAGCAGCGCTACAGGGGGCGTTGAGCAGTTCTTC. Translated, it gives CASSATGGVEQFF.

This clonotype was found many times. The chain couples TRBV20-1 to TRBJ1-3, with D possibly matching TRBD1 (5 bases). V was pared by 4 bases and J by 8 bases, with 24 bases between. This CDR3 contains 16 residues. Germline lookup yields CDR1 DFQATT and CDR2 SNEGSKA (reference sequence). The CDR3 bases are TGCAGTGCTAACGGGGAGGGGACCCACGGGCGGTACACCATATATTTT. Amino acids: CSANGEGTHGRYTIYF.

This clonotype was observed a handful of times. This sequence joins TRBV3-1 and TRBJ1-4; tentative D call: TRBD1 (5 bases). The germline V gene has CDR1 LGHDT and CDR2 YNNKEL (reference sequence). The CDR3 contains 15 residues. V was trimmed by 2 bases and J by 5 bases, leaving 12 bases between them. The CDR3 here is CASSQTGGRNEKLFF. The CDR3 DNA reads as TGTGCCAGCAGCCAAACCGGGGGTCGGAATGAAAAACTGTTTTTT.

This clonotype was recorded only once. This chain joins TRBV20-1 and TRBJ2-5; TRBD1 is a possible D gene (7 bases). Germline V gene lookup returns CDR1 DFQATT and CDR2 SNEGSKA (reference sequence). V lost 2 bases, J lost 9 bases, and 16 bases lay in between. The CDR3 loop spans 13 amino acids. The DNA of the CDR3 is TGCAGTGCTAGACAGGGGGGCAATCAGCCCCAGTACTTC. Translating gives CSARQGGNQPQYF.

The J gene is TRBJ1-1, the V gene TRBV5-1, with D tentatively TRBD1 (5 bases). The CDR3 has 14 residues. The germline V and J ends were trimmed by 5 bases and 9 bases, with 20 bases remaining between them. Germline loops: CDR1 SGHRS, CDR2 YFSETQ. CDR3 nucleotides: TGCGCCAGCAGGGATCTCCGTCGGGGGACGAAAGCTTTCTTT. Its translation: CASRDLRRGTKAFF.

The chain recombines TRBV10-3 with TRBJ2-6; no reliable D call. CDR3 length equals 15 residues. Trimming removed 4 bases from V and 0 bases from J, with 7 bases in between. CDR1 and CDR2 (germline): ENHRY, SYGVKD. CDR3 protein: CAISASTSGANVLTF. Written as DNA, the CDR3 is TGTGCCATCAGTGCAAGCACCTCTGGGGCCAACGTCCTGACTTTC.

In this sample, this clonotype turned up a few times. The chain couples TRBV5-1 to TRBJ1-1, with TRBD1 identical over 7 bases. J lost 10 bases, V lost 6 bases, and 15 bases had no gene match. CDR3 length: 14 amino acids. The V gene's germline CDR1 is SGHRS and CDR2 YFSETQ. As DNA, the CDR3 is TGCGCCAGCACGCAAAACCGGGACAGAGATCCAGCTTTCTTT. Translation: CASTQNRDRDPAFF.

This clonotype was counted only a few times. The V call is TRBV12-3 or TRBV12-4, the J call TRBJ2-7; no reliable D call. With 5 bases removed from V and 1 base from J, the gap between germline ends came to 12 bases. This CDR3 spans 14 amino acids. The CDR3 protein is CASSLVEVSYEQYF. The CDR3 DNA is TGTGCCAGCAGTCTCGTCGAGGTATCCTACGAGCAGTACTTC.

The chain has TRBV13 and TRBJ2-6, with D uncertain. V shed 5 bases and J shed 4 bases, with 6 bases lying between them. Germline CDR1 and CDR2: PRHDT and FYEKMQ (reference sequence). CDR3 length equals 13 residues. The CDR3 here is CASSDKGANVLTF. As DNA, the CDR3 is TGTGCCAGCAGCGACAAGGGGGCCAACGTCCTGACTTTC.